The present T cell receptor (beta chain) was sequenced within a study of T-cell reconstitution after alpha-beta-depleted transplantation in children. During its preparation, the TCRbeta library received unique molecular identifiers. Each CDR3 protein is one row after TCRdb ran MiXCR on the PCR reads. The sample has 250,000 to 400,000 distinct CDR3 sequences, around 20% seen once. The V end was cut by 7 bases, the J end by 8 bases, with 15 bases between. The CDR3 is 13 amino acids. From germline, CDR1 is MNHEY and CDR2 SVGEGT. The table lists this clonotype with a few counts. Its matching antigen is unknown. General study results and limits: Reportedly, alpha-beta T cells present about two months post-transplant originated from several hundred expanded clones of graft origin. In some patients, recipient T cells and intrathymic progenitors surviving conditioning explained high day-60 diversity.

This chain links TRBV6-2 or TRBV6-3 with TRBJ1-3, with a weak D call TRBD1 (5 bases). The input for sequencing was PBMCs, mostly from graft donor cells, taken 180 days after TCRalphabeta/CD19-depleted stem cell transplant. This TCR was recovered from a male patient aged 10 to 17 who had a stem cell transplant for acute lymphoblastic leukemia, so the T cells may come from the graft donor. CDR3: CASTYHLGDTIYF. The DNA for the CDR3 is TGTGCCAGCACCTATCACCTGGGGGACACCATATATTTT.